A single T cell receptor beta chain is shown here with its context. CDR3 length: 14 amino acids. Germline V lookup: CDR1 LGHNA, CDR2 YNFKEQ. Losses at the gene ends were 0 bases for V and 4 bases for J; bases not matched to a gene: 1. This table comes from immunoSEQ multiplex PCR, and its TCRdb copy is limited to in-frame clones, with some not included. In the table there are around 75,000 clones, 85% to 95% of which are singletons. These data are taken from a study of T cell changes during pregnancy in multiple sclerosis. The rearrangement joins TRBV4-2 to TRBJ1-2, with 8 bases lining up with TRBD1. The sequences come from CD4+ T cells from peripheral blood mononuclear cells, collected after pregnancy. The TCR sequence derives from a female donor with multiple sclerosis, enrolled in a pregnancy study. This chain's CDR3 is CASSQEGQGYGYTF. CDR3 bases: TGTGCCAGCAGCCAAGAAGGACAGGGCTATGGCTACACCTTC.